This paragraph covers one T cell receptor (beta chain) sequence. TCRdb used MiXCR to reprocess the 5' RACE reads, holding one entry per CDR3 protein. The data show about 360,000 distinct CDR3 sequences, roughly 20% seen once. The CDR3 totals 11 residues. The V gene's germline CDR1 is PRHDT and CDR2 FYEKMQ (reference sequence). V was shortened by 10 bases and J by 2 bases, with 7 bases between the two germline ends. The source of the sample is a study of CD8 T cells in ankylosing spondylitis. The TCR comes from a male donor with ankylosing spondylitis or in good health (not recorded which). The J gene is TRBJ2-3, the V gene TRBV13; D call uncertain. Material for sequencing was blood, either unsorted or a sorted T cell fraction (not recorded which). CDR3 DNA: TGTGCCACCCGGACCACAGATACGCAGTATTTT. Amino acids: CATRTTDTQYF.